The 27 T cell receptor beta chains below come from one sample, sequenced in a study of identical twins. One entry per CDR3 protein, called by TCRdb with MiXCR from the 5' RACE reads. This sample has 500,000 to 650,000 distinct CDR3 sequences, with roughly 7.1% found just once. In addition, the sample was reused for a study of yellow fever vaccine responses in identical twins.

The sample comprised PBMCs. The receptor source for this set is a woman younger than 30 in good health.

This clonotype was picked up many times. The rearrangement links TRBV27 to TRBJ2-3; D remains unclear. CDR1 and CDR2 (germline): MNHEY, SMNVEV (reference sequence). Trimming left V 8 bases short and J 1 base short, with 10 bases between. The CDR3 loop spans 13 amino acids. CDR3 loop: CASGRTGTDTQYF. CDR3 DNA: TGTGCCAGCGGGCGGACCGGCACAGATACGCAGTATTTT.

This clonotype was detected only a few times. V is TRBV3-1 and J is TRBJ2-7; a possible D gene is TRBD2 (6 bases). CDR1 is LGHDT, CDR2 YNNKEL, per germline (reference sequence). Trimming took 3 bases from V and 2 from J, leaving 8 bases between them. The CDR3 loop spans 13 amino acids. The CDR3 sequence is CASSHGRTYEQYF. Written as DNA, the CDR3 is TGTGCCAGCAGCCACGGGAGAACCTACGAGCAGTACTTC.

This clonotype was counted at least ten times. The chain combines TRBV28 with TRBJ2-7; 10 bases fit TRBD1. V gave up 10 bases and J gave up 7 bases; unmatched junction bases: 16. The CDR3 extends over 15 amino acids. Germline assignment: CDR1 MDHEN and CDR2 SYDVKM. Here the CDR3 DNA reads TGTGCCACCAAACGACAGGGGGCTCCATCAGGGGAGCAGTACTTC. Protein sequence: CATKRQGAPSGEQYF.

This chain connects TRBV11-3 to TRBJ2-7; D gene ambiguous. V was shortened by 1 base and J by 3 bases, with 10 bases between the two germline ends. Germline V gene lookup returns CDR1 SGHNT and CDR2 YENEEA. The CDR3 has 14 amino acids. The CDR3 DNA reads as TGTGCCAGCAGCTTAGGGTCAGGAGACTACGAGCAGTACTTC. Protein product: CASSLGSGDYEQYF.

This clonotype has more than one count but fewer than ten. The rearrangement links TRBV20-1 to TRBJ1-1; D is perhaps TRBD1 (5 bases). This CDR3 is built from 13 residues. From germline, CDR1 is DFQATT and CDR2 SNEGSKA (reference sequence). With 5 bases removed from V and 3 bases from J, the gap between germline ends came to 13 bases. CDR3 loop: CSALRQGDTEAFF. CDR3 DNA sequence: TGCAGTGCTTTGCGGCAGGGAGACACTGAAGCTTTCTTT.

This clonotype was found many times. The chain links TRBV7-7 to TRBJ2-7; D possibly corresponds to TRBD1 (6 bases). The germline V gene encodes CDR1 SSHAT and CDR2 FNYEAQ (reference sequence). The V and J ends lost 3 bases and 3 bases respectively, with 24 bases between them. The CDR3 contains 18 residues. The CDR3 sequence: CASSFGLGQIALLYEQYV. CDR3 nucleotide sequence: TGTGCCAGCAGCTTCGGACTCGGACAGATTGCACTCCTCTACGAGCAGTACGTC.

The sample holds many counts of this clonotype. This chain links TRBV12-3 or TRBV12-4 with TRBJ2-5; tentatively, D is TRBD2 (5 bases). The CDR3 has 17 residues. V was trimmed by 5 bases and J by 3 bases, leaving 22 bases between them. This CDR3 is CASSLNPTGYTEETQYF. CDR3 in DNA: TGTGCCAGCAGTCTAAATCCGACGGGGTATACGGAAGAGACCCAGTACTTC.

The chain combines TRBV7-8 with TRBJ2-7; 9 bases align to TRBD1. The trim removed 3 bases at V and 3 bases at J, leaving 6 bases unmatched. Looked up from germline, CDR1 is SGHVS and CDR2 is FQNEAQ. The CDR3 has 15 amino acids. CDR3 amino acids: CASSLTKGQGYEQYF. CDR3 DNA sequence: TGTGCCAGCAGCTTGACGAAGGGACAGGGCTACGAGCAGTACTTC.

In its sample, this clonotype was seen a few times. The V call is TRBV6-5, the J call TRBJ1-6; D ambiguous. Looked up from germline, CDR1 is MNHEY and CDR2 is SVGAGI. V lost 0 bases and J lost 5, with 11 bases in between. The CDR3 is 16 residues long. In DNA form, the CDR3 reads TGTGCCAGCAGTTACTCGAGCACTGGGCATAATTCACCCCTCCACTTT. Protein: CASSYSSTGHNSPLHF.

In this sample, this clonotype turned up a few times. The genes are TRBV29-1 and TRBJ2-1; TRBD1 might be the D (6 bases). Germline V gives CDR1 SQVTM, CDR2 ANQGSEA. CDR3 length equals 16 residues. The V and J ends lost 3 bases and 0 bases respectively, with 15 bases between them. The CDR3 spells CSVDRPGVNSYNEQFF. CDR3 coding DNA: TGCAGCGTTGACCGGCCAGGGGTCAACTCCTACAATGAGCAGTTCTTC.

This clonotype was detected many times. The rearrangement uses TRBV7-9 and TRBJ2-1; D not certain. Germline V gives CDR1 SEHNR, CDR2 FQNEAQ (reference sequence). This CDR3 region has 15 residues. Trimming stripped 10 bases from V and 2 bases from J, with 18 bases between. The CDR3: CATPLDGSTYNEQFF. The CDR3 DNA follows: TGTGCCACCCCCCTAGACGGGTCTACCTACAATGAGCAGTTCTTC. Drawing the rest from reference TRBV7-9 and TRBJ2-1, the complete variable domain is DTGVSQNPRHKITKRGQNVTFRCDPISEHNRLYWYRQTLGQGPEFLTYFQNEAQLEKSRLLSDRFSAERPKGSFSTLEIQRTEQGDSAMYLCATPLDGSTYNEQFFGPGTRLTVL.

The sample holds a few counts of this clonotype. The rearrangement joins TRBV9 to TRBJ2-1, with D maybe TRBD2 (6 bases). Per the germline V gene, CDR1 is SGDLS and CDR2 is YYNGEE. The CDR3 length is 15 residues. The V gene lost 0 bases and the J gene lost 4 bases, with 11 bases spanning the gap. CDR3 DNA sequence: TGTGCCAGCAGCGTAGCCGGAGGGGATTACAATGAGCAGTTCTTC. This encodes CASSVAGGDYNEQFF.

This clonotype came up a few times. CDR3 residues: CASSQGQGIAYEQYF. The CDR3 coding sequence is TGCGCCAGCAGCCAAGGGCAGGGGATAGCCTACGAGCAGTACTTC. The V and J genes are TRBV4-1 and TRBJ2-7; a weak D match, TRBD1 (6 bases). The V gene's germline CDR1 is MGHRA and CDR2 YSYEKL. This CDR3 is 15 amino acids long. The ends were cut back, 1 base at V and 2 bases at J, with 12 bases in the middle.

This clonotype was seen a few times. In DNA form, the CDR3 reads TGTGCCAGCAGCGTGGGGGAATCCTACGAGCAGTACGTC. Translated: CASSVGESYEQYV. This rearrangement joins TRBV7-6 to TRBJ2-7; possibly TRBD1 or TRBD2 for D (5 bases each). V was pared by 5 bases and J by 1 base, with 9 bases between. Per the germline V gene, CDR1 is SGHVS and CDR2 is FNYEAQ. The CDR3 has 13 residues.

This clonotype was counted ten times or more. In DNA form, the CDR3 reads TGTGCCAGCAGAAAGACAGGGGGGGACTATGGCTACACCTTC. It is translated as CASRKTGGDYGYTF. J is TRBJ1-2 and V is TRBV28; 9 nucleotides agree with TRBD1. V was pared by 6 bases and J by 3 bases, with 5 bases of the junction left unmatched. Per germline, CDR1 MDHEN and CDR2 SYDVKM. The CDR3 has 14 amino acids.

This clonotype was seen only a few times. The chain combines TRBV25-1 with TRBJ2-5; a possible D gene is TRBD2 (5 bases). Germline V CDR1 and CDR2: MGHDK, SYGVNS. The germline V and J ends were trimmed by 3 bases and 2 bases, with 16 bases remaining between them. The CDR3 contains 16 residues. For the CDR3, the DNA is TGTGCCAGCAGTGATAGTTTCGGGAATCTACAAGAGACCCAGTACTTC. Its protein product is CASSDSFGNLQETQYF.

This clonotype was counted ten times or more. The chain carries TRBV12-3 or TRBV12-4 and TRBJ1-5; tentatively, D is TRBD1 (6 bases). V was pared by 4 bases and J by 11 bases, with 9 bases between. The CDR3 length is 11 residues. The chain's CDR3 is CASSSSGAQHF. The CDR3 DNA reads as TGTGCCAGCAGTTCCTCAGGGGCCCAGCATTTT.

This clonotype showed up many times. CDR3 loop: CASSDWTGNEKLFF. CDR3 DNA sequence: TGTGCCAGCAGTGATTGGACAGGGAATGAAAAACTGTTTTTT. This chain joins TRBV2 and TRBJ1-4; 8 bases match TRBD1. J was trimmed by 5 bases and V by 3 bases; bases with no gene match: 2. This CDR3 spans 14 amino acids. The germline gives CDR1 SNHLY, CDR2 FYNNEI.

This clonotype was observed many times. V usage is TRBV7-9 and J usage is TRBJ1-5; tentatively, D is TRBD1 (6 bases). The ends were cut back, 5 bases at V and 1 base at J, with 9 bases in the middle. Germline CDR1 and CDR2: SEHNR and FQNEAQ (reference sequence). The CDR3 totals 14 residues. The CDR3 here is CASSRTASNQPQHF. CDR3 DNA sequence: TGTGCCAGCAGCCGGACAGCGAGCAATCAGCCCCAGCATTTT.

This clonotype was picked up many times. The gene calls are TRBV5-1 and TRBJ1-1, with 8 bases identical to TRBD1. The J segment lost 3 bases and the V segment lost 4 bases, leaving 5 bases of the junction unmatched. The CDR3 has 14 amino acids. Germline V gives CDR1 SGHRS, CDR2 YFSETQ. CDR3 nucleotides: TGCGCCAGCAGCCTACAGGGGGATCACACTGAAGCTTTCTTT. This encodes CASSLQGDHTEAFF. Full variable domain (outside the CDR3, taken from reference TRBV5-1 and TRBJ1-1): KAGVTQTPRYLIKTRGQQVTLSCSPISGHRSVSWYQQTPGQGLQFLFEYFSETQRNKGNFPGRFSGRQFSNSRSEMNVSTLELGDSALYLCASSLQGDHTEAFFGQGTRLTVV.

The V gene is TRBV6-2 or TRBV6-3, the J gene TRBJ2-5; 7 bases align to TRBD1. V dropped 6 bases and J dropped 1; count of bases not matched to a gene: 17. Germline V lookup: CDR1 MNHEY, CDR2 SVGEGT. The CDR3 covers 18 residues. In nucleotides, the CDR3 is TGTGCCAGCAGCGGAGCCTTCATCACTTGGGACAGCCAAGAGACCCAGTACTTC. Its protein is CASSGAFITWDSQETQYF.

This rearrangement joins TRBV5-1 to TRBJ2-1, with D perhaps matching TRBD2 (5 bases). The V gene's germline CDR1 is SGHRS and CDR2 YFSETQ. This CDR3 region has 14 residues. V lost 3 bases and J 8 bases, leaving 15 bases between the germline ends. The CDR3 DNA sequence: TGCGCCAGCAGCTCTGGTGGACTCGTTTATGAGCAGTTCTTC. Translated: CASSSGGLVYEQFF. The whole variable domain, filled in from reference TRBV5-1 and TRBJ2-1, reads KAGVTQTPRYLIKTRGQQVTLSCSPISGHRSVSWYQQTPGQGLQFLFEYFSETQRNKGNFPGRFSGRQFSNSRSEMNVSTLELGDSALYLCASSSGGLVYEQFFGPGTRLTVL.

This clonotype was detected ten times or more. V is TRBV29-1 and J is TRBJ1-2, with D possibly matching TRBD1 (5 bases). In germline, CDR1 is SQVTM, CDR2 ANQGSEA. Trimming removed 7 bases at V and 6 bases at J, with 15 bases between. The CDR3 runs to 12 residues. The CDR3 here is CSASAAGHGYTF. CDR3 sequence (DNA): TGCAGCGCCAGCGCGGCAGGGCATGGCTACACCTTC.

This sequence joins TRBV28 and TRBJ2-7, with D perhaps being TRBD1 or TRBD2 (6 bases each). Looked up from germline, CDR1 is MDHEN and CDR2 is SYDVKM. The ends were cut back, 6 bases at V and 5 bases at J, with 14 bases in the middle. CDR3 size: 13 residues. The CDR3 nucleotides read TGTGCCAGCAGCCCCGGGGGCCGGGACGAGCAGTACTTC. This gives the protein CASSPGGRDEQYF.

The rearrangement uses TRBV10-2 and TRBJ1-3; tentatively, D is TRBD1 (5 bases). The ends were cut back, 7 bases at V and 2 bases at J, with 9 bases in the middle. Germline CDR1 is WSHSY and CDR2 is SAAADI. The CDR3 is 13 residues long. The CDR3 protein is CASTGGAGNTIYF. CDR3 nucleotides: TGCGCCAGCACCGGGGGGGCTGGAAACACCATATATTTT.

A few counts support this clonotype. The chain joins TRBV20-1 to TRBJ2-2; no firm D call. The CDR3 runs 13 residues. Trimming left V 0 bases short and J 4 bases short, with 6 bases between. Germline V gives CDR1 DFQATT, CDR2 SNEGSKA (reference sequence). CDR3 loop: CSARDWSTGELFF. The CDR3 region has the DNA TGCAGTGCTAGAGATTGGAGCACCGGGGAGCTGTTTTTT.

For this clonotype: A much larger clone lies a single base off, so this may be a read error. This rearrangement joins TRBV5-1 to TRBJ2-3; 7 bases match TRBD2. The CDR3 covers 16 residues. Germline V gene data show CDR1 as SGHRS and CDR2 as YFSETQ. The CDR3 loop reads CASSLVLVAGADKQYF. CDR3 DNA sequence: TGCGCCAGCAGCTTGGTACTTGTGGCGGGAGCAGATAAGCAGTATTTT.